A single TCR beta chain is shown here with its context. Its target antigen remains unknown. Base qualities are not recorded, but no much larger clone differs from it by a single base. The intended sense of this specimen's time point label: after neoadjuvant nivolumab, at surgical resection. Patients were newly diagnosed with stage II-IVA oral cavity squamous cell carcinoma and had received no prior systemic or radiation treatment. The cohort was composed of patients with HPV-negative, locally advanced oral cavity squamous cell carcinoma. Peripheral blood mononuclear cells were analyzed directly, without maintenance or expansion in culture. Samples came from a longitudinal correlative study of a single-arm phase II trial of neoadjuvant nivolumab in oral cavity squamous cell carcinoma. Genomic DNA-based TCRbeta sequencing was performed on subject-matched pre- and post-treatment PBMCs and tumors from three responders and three non-responders. Peripheral blood mononuclear cells were collected before nivolumab treatment and again after treatment, at the time of surgery. The Maxwell RSC DNA from Cells kit was used to isolate genomic DNA from PBMCs.

This sample is part of a study of neoadjuvant anti-PD-1 for oral cavity cancer (TCRdb year 2021). About the investigation overall: Before curative-intent surgical resection, most patients were given three to four biweekly doses of nivolumab at 3 mg/kg. For patients who did not progress, a fourth nivolumab dose was given around day 43, followed by definitive surgical resection on days 50-56. There were 12 patients in the parent correlative cohort, and the response rate was over 25%. Responders were defined as patients with complete response, partial response or stable disease by RECIST 1.1; non-responders were defined as patients with progression. Results the study describes overall, beyond this receptor: Higher pretreatment blood Treg/Th17 ratios correlated with higher pretreatment blood TCRbeta clonality and lower post-treatment tumor TCRbeta clonality. Only three patients per response group were included in the TCR analyses, and the authors called for validation in larger cohorts. After neoadjuvant nivolumab, non-responders showed significantly higher T cell clonality (Gini index) in PBMCs than responders did.

Inclusive of the bounding cysteine and phenylalanine, the CDR3 is 16 residues long. Only the CDR3 DNA stays, 48 bases, in frame from base 1. Cut back by 4 bases and 9 bases, the V and J ends lie 22 bases apart. The germline V gene encodes CDR1 MDHEN and CDR2 SYDVKM. For deep sequencing, PBMC libraries mostly used 450 to 550 ng of input genomic DNA, with six replicates for each sample. Following the manufacturer's instructions, the team built TCRbeta libraries using the immunoSEQ hsTCRbeta kit. An Illumina NovaSeq 6000 S4 flow cell was used to sequence the final libraries, which had first been combined to 3 nM. On the authors' methods: The immunoSEQ Analyzer handled quality control and preprocessing of the raw data. The analysis was limited to productive rearrangements, and each clonotype was defined by a unique CDR3 amino acid sequence. Using the R package tcR, the researchers computed the Gini-Simpson index as their estimate of repertoire clonality. Student's t test was used to compare Gini indices, and Pearson correlation was used to assess associations with tumor size change. What TCRdb holds here is the immuneACCESS table cut down to in-frame rearrangements. Part of the clones is not present; checked against another copy, under half of the missing clones reflect an unresolved V gene, and the others are unexplained. V and J calls and clone size are as listed in that table; D and trimming were resolved from the DNA. The sample table shows some 13,000 clones, and 65% to 75% are seen once. 2.5% to 3.5% of the sample comes from the top ten.

This receptor chain uses TRBV28 and TRBJ1-3, with the D gene not clear enough to name. The starting material was PBMCs, obtained after nivolumab (anti-PD-1) treatment. This sequence was found in a person aged 35-79 years with oral cavity squamous cell carcinoma. The CDR3 sequence is CASSSPGGTRGSTIYF. Here is the DNA: TGTGCCAGCAGTTCCCCCGGTGGTACACGTGGGTCCACCATATATTTT.